This T cell receptor (beta chain) was found in a study of blood T cell repertoires in COVID-19. There are 14 residues in the CDR3. The germline CDR1 and CDR2 sequences are SGHAT and FQNNGV. The junction had 3 bases not matched to a gene; V was cut back by 4 bases and J by 4 bases. Clones were read by immunoSEQ multiplex PCR, and TCRdb kept only the in-frame ones, dropping some. The repertoire holds about 220,000 clones, with about 88% as singletons. The specimen was PBMCs or T cells enriched from blood (not recorded which). The chain employs TRBV11-2 and TRBJ2-7; 11 bases agree with TRBD1. The sequence came from a woman aged 25 to 45 who had recovered from COVID-19. The CDR3: CASSSDRGQYEQYF. The CDR3 DNA follows: TGTGCCAGCAGCTCGGACAGGGGGCAATACGAGCAGTACTTC. The full variable domain, rest sourced from reference TRBV11-2 and TRBJ2-7, is EAGVAQSPRYKIIEKRQSVAFWCNPISGHATLYWYQQILGQGPKLLIQFQNNGVVDDSQLPKDRFSAERLKGVDSTLKIQPAKLEDSAVYLCASSSDRGQYEQYFGPGTRLTVT.